Below are 5 T cell receptor beta chains sequenced from a single sample in a study of CD8 T cells in ankylosing spondylitis. The study's findings and limits: A motif of fewer than ten highly homologous TCR beta variants was seen as apparently characteristic of ankylosing spondylitis blood.

The antigens for these receptors are not known. A single record per CDR3 protein comes from TCRdb applying MiXCR to the 5' RACE reads. There are about 220,000 distinct CDR3 sequences in the sample; just under 7.5% occur only once, and 13% to 15% lies in the top ten. Sequencing was performed on blood, either unsorted or a sorted T cell fraction (not recorded which). These receptors were collected from a male donor with ankylosing spondylitis.

V is TRBV29-1 and J is TRBJ2-6; no firm D call. V dropped 5 bases and J dropped 0 bases, with 14 bases sitting between them. Germline values: CDR1 SQVTM, CDR2 ANQGSEA. CDR3 length equals 16 residues. The CDR3 is CSVRLIEASGANVLTF. DNA of the CDR3: TGCAGCGTTCGGCTGATTGAGGCCTCTGGGGCCAACGTCCTGACTTTC.

This clonotype was picked up a small number of times. The gene calls are TRBV7-6 and TRBJ2-7; a weak D match, TRBD2 (5 bases). The germline CDR1 and CDR2 sequences are SGHVS and FNYEAQ. The ends were cut back, 2 bases at V and 1 base at J, with 15 bases in the middle. CDR3 length: 16 amino acids. The CDR3 region has the DNA TGTGCCAGCAGCTTAAGGACCGCTAGCCCATCCTACGAGCAGTACTTC. Residues: CASSLRTASPSYEQYF.

Many counts were recorded for this clonotype. The V gene is TRBV27, the J gene TRBJ2-7; D perhaps matches TRBD2 (6 bases). The V gene lost 3 bases and the J gene lost 3 bases, with 12 bases spanning the gap. The germline CDR1 and CDR2 sequences are MNHEY and SMNVEV (reference sequence). The CDR3 loop spans 14 amino acids. This CDR3 reads CASSLAGTFYEQYF. The CDR3 DNA reads TGTGCCAGCAGTTTGGCGGGGACCTTCTACGAGCAGTACTTC.

This clonotype was seen many times. J is TRBJ2-1 and V is TRBV12-3 or TRBV12-4; 7 bases are a match to TRBD1. The V and J ends lost 6 bases and 8 bases, in that order; junction bases with no gene match: 4. CDR3 length: 12 amino acids. The chain's CDR3 is CASRQGYDEQFF. CDR3 sequence (DNA): TGTGCCAGCAGACAGGGGTACGATGAGCAGTTCTTC.

This clonotype was detected many times. V is TRBV7-2 and J is TRBJ2-7, with TRBD1 as a possible D gene (5 bases). The ends were cut back, 0 bases at V and 4 bases at J, with 7 bases in the middle. Germline values: CDR1 SGHTA, CDR2 FQGNSA. This CDR3 has 13 amino acids. This CDR3 reads CASSLAQGYEQYF. The CDR3 coding sequence is TGTGCCAGCAGCTTAGCTCAGGGATACGAGCAGTACTTC.